Shown below are 9 T cell receptor beta chains from a single sample sequenced in a study of T-cell reconstitution after alpha-beta-depleted transplantation in children. Using unique molecular identifiers, the investigators prepared the TCRbeta library. TCRdb used MiXCR to reprocess the PCR reads, holding one entry per CDR3 protein. Of over 550,000 distinct CDR3 sequences listed, approximately 10% are singletons. The specimen comprised PBMCs from the stem cell graft donor, sampled from the stem cell graft. These receptors originate from a human donor who donated a stem cell graft to a child with acute myeloid leukemia.

This clonotype came up many times. This CDR3 is CSASMGAIDTQYF. DNA of the CDR3: TGCAGTGCTAGCATGGGTGCGATTGATACGCAGTATTTT. This chain uses TRBV20-1 with TRBJ2-3; D gene uncertain. Per the germline V gene, CDR1 is DFQATT and CDR2 is SNEGSKA (reference sequence). This CDR3 spans 13 amino acids. The ends were cut back, 3 bases at V and 6 bases at J, with 13 bases in the middle.

This clonotype has just a few counts. V and J are TRBV7-2 and TRBJ2-5; 7 positions match TRBD2. Germline lookup yields CDR1 SGHTA and CDR2 FQGNSA. V lost 1 base to trimming and J lost 10 bases; unmatched junction nucleotides: 9. This CDR3 comprises 14 residues. CDR3 in DNA: TGTGCCAGCAGCTTAGAGGGTTACCCGGGGGGCCAGTACTTC. Its translation: CASSLEGYPGGQYF.

This chain links TRBV14 with TRBJ1-1; D ambiguous. The CDR3 is made up of 15 amino acids. Looked up from germline, CDR1 is SGHDN and CDR2 is FVKESK. Between the trimmed V and J ends, which lost 1 base and 1 base, there was a span of 10 bases. In DNA form, the CDR3 reads TGTGCCAGCAGCCAAGGGAGGTCAAGGAACACTGAAGCTTTCTTT. The encoded protein is CASSQGRSRNTEAFF.

The count of this clonotype is one. The rearrangement joins TRBV5-1 to TRBJ2-5; D call uncertain. V dropped 4 bases and J dropped 1 base, with 11 bases sitting between them. The CDR3 runs to 14 residues. From germline, CDR1 is SGHRS and CDR2 YFSETQ. This chain's CDR3 is CASSMSTLQETQYF. As DNA, the CDR3 is TGCGCCAGCAGCATGAGCACCCTCCAAGAGACCCAGTACTTC.

This clonotype showed up many times. The J gene is TRBJ1-5, the V gene TRBV12-3 or TRBV12-4; D unclear. This CDR3 spans 14 amino acids. The V gene lost 2 bases and the J gene lost 7 bases, with 12 bases spanning the gap. CDR3 residues: CASSLSGVEQPQHF. CDR3 DNA: TGTGCCAGCAGTTTATCGGGAGTGGAGCAGCCCCAGCATTTT.

This clonotype showed up many times. Mismatch with germline at one junction end may stem from a read error. J is TRBJ2-3 and V is TRBV7-9; D may match TRBD1 or TRBD2 (5 bases each). There are 14 residues in the CDR3. Germline CDR1 is SEHNR and CDR2 is FQNEAQ (reference sequence). CDR3 bases: TGCGCCAGCAGCCCTGGGGGAGTGGCAGATACGCAGTATTTT. Its protein is CASSPGGVADTQYF.

In its sample, this clonotype was seen many times. This chain links TRBV18 with TRBJ2-7; maybe TRBD2 (6 bases). Germline V gene data show CDR1 as KGHSH and CDR2 as LQKENI. This CDR3 comprises 14 residues. V gave up 2 bases and J gave up 1 base, with 9 bases separating them. For the CDR3, the DNA is TGTGCCAGCTCACCAGCGGGGCGATCCTACGAGCAGTACTTC. Its protein product is CASSPAGRSYEQYF.

This clonotype has only a few counts. V and J are TRBV6-2 or TRBV6-3 and TRBJ2-1, with 8 nucleotides matching TRBD2. V lost 3 bases and J lost 0; bases outside the gene matches: 4. The CDR3 has 16 residues. The germline gives CDR1 MNHEY, CDR2 SVGEGT. CDR3 sequence (DNA): TGTGCCAGCAGTTATAGCGGGGCCCCCTCCTACAATGAGCAGTTCTTC. Translation gives CASSYSGAPSYNEQFF.

V and J are TRBV6-1 and TRBJ2-1; the match to TRBD2 covers 11 bases. CDR3 size: 16 residues. CDR1 is MNHNS and CDR2 is SASEGT in the germline V gene. V lost 4 bases, J lost 10 bases, and 12 bases stayed unmatched. CDR3 protein: CASSAPSGRPASEQFF. CDR3 in DNA: TGTGCCAGCAGTGCACCTAGCGGGAGGCCGGCGTCGGAGCAGTTCTTC.